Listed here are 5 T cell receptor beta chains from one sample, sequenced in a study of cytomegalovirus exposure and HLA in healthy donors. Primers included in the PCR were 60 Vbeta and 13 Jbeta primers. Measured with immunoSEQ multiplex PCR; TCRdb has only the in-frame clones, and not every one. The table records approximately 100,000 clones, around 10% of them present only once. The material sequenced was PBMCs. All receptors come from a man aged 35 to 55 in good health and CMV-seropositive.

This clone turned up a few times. Written as DNA, the CDR3 is TGTGCCAGCAGCAAATCACAGGGCCAAAAACTGTTTTTT. This encodes CASSKSQGQKLFF. The gene calls are TRBV9 and TRBJ1-4; TRBD1 is a possible D gene (6 bases). Trimming took 4 bases from V and 9 from J, leaving 13 bases between them. This CDR3 comprises 13 residues. Per the germline V gene, CDR1 is SGDLS and CDR2 is YYNGEE.

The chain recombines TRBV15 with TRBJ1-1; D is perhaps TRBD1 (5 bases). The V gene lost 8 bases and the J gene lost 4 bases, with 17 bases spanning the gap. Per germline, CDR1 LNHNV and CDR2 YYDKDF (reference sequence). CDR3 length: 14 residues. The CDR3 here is CATSGRGGVTEAFF. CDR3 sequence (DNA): TGTGCCACCTCCGGGAGGGGAGGGGTCACTGAAGCTTTCTTT.

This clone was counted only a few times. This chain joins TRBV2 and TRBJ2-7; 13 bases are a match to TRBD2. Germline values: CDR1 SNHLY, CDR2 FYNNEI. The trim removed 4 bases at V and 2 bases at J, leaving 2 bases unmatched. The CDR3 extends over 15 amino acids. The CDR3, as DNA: TGTGCCAGCAGTGGGACTAGCGGGAGAACCTACGAGCAGTACTTC. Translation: CASSGTSGRTYEQYF.

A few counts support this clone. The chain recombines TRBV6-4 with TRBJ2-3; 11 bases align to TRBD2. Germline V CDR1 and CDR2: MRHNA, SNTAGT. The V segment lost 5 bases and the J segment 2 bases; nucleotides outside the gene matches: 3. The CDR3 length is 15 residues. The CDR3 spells CASSLAGGVTDTQYF. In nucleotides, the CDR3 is TGTGCCAGCAGTCTAGCGGGAGGCGTCACAGATACGCAGTATTTT.

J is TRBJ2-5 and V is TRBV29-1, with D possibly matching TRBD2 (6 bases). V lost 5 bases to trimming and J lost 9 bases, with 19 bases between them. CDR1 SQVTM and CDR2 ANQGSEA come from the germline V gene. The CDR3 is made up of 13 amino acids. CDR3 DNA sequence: TGCAGCGTTCCGGGTATCGACTGGGAGGCCCAGTACTTC. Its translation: CSVPGIDWEAQYF.